The clone carrying this T cell receptor beta chain occurred a few times. Its antigen is still unknown. This entry belongs to a study of T cells in Graves' hyperthyroidism and ophthalmopathy. Germline V CDR1 and CDR2: GTSNPN, SVGIG (reference sequence). The CDR3 is 16 amino acids. V lost 2 bases and J 4 bases, leaving 20 bases between the germline ends. Fresh peripheral blood, 9.5 to 10 ml of it, supplied the PBMCs. Study outcomes and limitations: Median prediction lead before ophthalmopathy onset was about 6.5 months with the model.

Using RNA transcripts as the source, TCR beta CDR3 regions were amplified. A set of HTBI primers served as the primers for a first-round RT-PCR of the TCR CDR3. TCRdb re-called the multiplex PCR reads through MiXCR, storing one row per CDR3 protein. The sample has about 600,000 distinct CDR3 sequences; roughly 16% are singletons. The sequenced sample was blood. The chain is built from TRBV30 and TRBJ2-5; perhaps TRBD2 as D (7 bases). This receptor was taken from a woman in her 40s with Graves' ophthalmopathy. The CDR3 loop reads CAWSFGGGGFGETQYF. The CDR3 coding sequence is TGTGCCTGGAGTTTTGGCGGCGGGGGCTTTGGAGAGACCCAGTACTTC.